This T cell receptor beta chain was observed in a study of blood T cell repertoires in COVID-19. The germline V gene encodes CDR1 MGHRA and CDR2 YSYEKL. With V trimmed by 4 bases and J by 4 bases, 6 bases remained unmatched. CDR3 size: 15 residues. Here immunoSEQ multiplex PCR was the method, and the copy in TCRdb shows in-frame clones only, minus some. Here the sample spans tens of thousands of clones, 65% to 85% being singletons. This clone came up once. Sample: peripheral blood. This chain connects TRBV4-1 to TRBJ1-3; 8 positions match TRBD1. This sequence was found in a woman older than 75 with active or convalescent COVID-19. CDR3 coding DNA: TGCGCCAGCAGCCCCCGACAGGGGTCAGGAAACACCATATATTTT. This gives the protein CASSPRQGSGNTIYF.